This is a list of T cell receptor beta chains from one sample in a study of T-cell reconstitution after alpha-beta-depleted transplantation in children. TCRdb fed the PCR reads into MiXCR, producing one record per CDR3 protein. This table has about 280,000 distinct CDR3 sequences, around 10% appearing once. Sample: peripheral blood, taken 180 days after TCRalphabeta/CD19-depleted stem cell transplant. The receptor source for this set is a male patient under 10 years old who had a stem cell transplant for chronic granulomatous disease, so the T cells may come from the graft donor. Each CDR3 is given with its conserved first and last residue. A D gene is named only where the DNA matches it firmly. Part of the rows lack a size; the others show once, few, many or a class for expanded clones.

cdr3_nt cdr3_aa j_call d_call clone_size cdr3_length v_call
TGCGCCAGCAGCTCCGGGACAGGGGTCTACGAGCAGTACTTC CASSSGTGVYEQYF TRBJ2-7 TRBD1 many 14 TRBV5-1
TGCGCCAGCAGCCAAGGAGGAAGGGGCCAAGAGACCCAGTACTTC CASSQGGRGQETQYF TRBJ2-5 . . 15 TRBV4-3
TGTGCCAGCAGCTTACGACTAGCGGGACCAAACGAGCAGTACTTC CASSLRLAGPNEQYF TRBJ2-7 TRBD2 many 15 TRBV5-4
TGTGCCAGCAGCTTAGTGGCTAGCTCTAGGAATGAGCAGTTCTTC CASSLVASSRNEQFF TRBJ2-1 . many 15 TRBV7-3
TGTGCCAGCAGTTTTCCCCGGGACAGGTTTACCTACGAGCAGTACTTC CASSFPRDRFTYEQYF TRBJ2-7 TRBD1 many 16 TRBV27
TGTGCCAGCACCCCCCGCGGGGGCGCCGGGGGCTACACCTTC CASTPRGGAGGYTF TRBJ1-2 . many 14 TRBV27
TGTGCCAGCAGTTTATTTACAAAACAAGAGACCCAGTACTTC CASSLFTKQETQYF TRBJ2-5 . . 14 TRBV28
TGTGCCAGCAGAAAGTTGGGGGAGACCTACGAGCAGTACTTC CASRKLGETYEQYF TRBJ2-7 . many 14 TRBV28
TGTGCCAGCAGCTTGGCCTATGGGGAGACCCAGTACTTC CASSLAYGETQYF TRBJ2-5 . many 13 TRBV5-7
TGTGCCAGCAGCCCCGGGACAGGGCGCGAGCAGTACTTC CASSPGTGREQYF TRBJ2-7 TRBD1 . 13 TRBV11-1